Shown below are 3 T cell receptor beta chains from a single sample sequenced in a study of T cell repertoires in cytomegalovirus infection. Via MiXCR, TCRdb re-called the reads, giving one row per CDR3 protein. Of a few hundred thousand distinct CDR3 sequences in the sample, 26% are singletons; the top ten hold roughly 13%. The specimen sequenced was PBMCs. Source of these receptors: a human donor in good health (CMV status not recorded). Some clones in this sample may be carry-over from other donors' samples.

J is TRBJ1-2 and V is TRBV29-1; no definite D call. The V end was cut by 5 bases, the J end by 2 bases, with 9 bases between. The CDR3 runs to 12 residues. The germline gives CDR1 SQVTM, CDR2 ANQGSEA. The CDR3 DNA reads as TGCAGCGTTACGGGCTCAAACTATGGCTACACCTTC. This gives the protein CSVTGSNYGYTF.

The chain has TRBV11-2 and TRBJ2-1; 10 bases map to TRBD2. Unmatched junction bases numbered 10, after V lost 4 bases and J lost 10 bases. There are 15 residues in the CDR3. Looked up from germline, CDR1 is SGHAT and CDR2 is FQNNGV. CDR3 in DNA: TGTGCCAGCAGCTCCTCCAGACTAGCGGGCCCCGAGCAGTTCTTC. This translates into CASSSSRLAGPEQFF.

This clonotype was found a few times. The chain links TRBV19 to TRBJ2-1; TRBD1 aligns across 7 bases. Trimming took 0 bases from V and 6 from J; bases not matched to a gene: 11. Germline V gene data show CDR1 as LNHDA and CDR2 as SQIVND (reference sequence). The CDR3 covers 17 residues. The CDR3 coding sequence is TGTGCCAGTAGTATAGACCCCGGGACAGCCCCGGGCAATGAGCAGTTCTTC. Protein: CASSIDPGTAPGNEQFF.